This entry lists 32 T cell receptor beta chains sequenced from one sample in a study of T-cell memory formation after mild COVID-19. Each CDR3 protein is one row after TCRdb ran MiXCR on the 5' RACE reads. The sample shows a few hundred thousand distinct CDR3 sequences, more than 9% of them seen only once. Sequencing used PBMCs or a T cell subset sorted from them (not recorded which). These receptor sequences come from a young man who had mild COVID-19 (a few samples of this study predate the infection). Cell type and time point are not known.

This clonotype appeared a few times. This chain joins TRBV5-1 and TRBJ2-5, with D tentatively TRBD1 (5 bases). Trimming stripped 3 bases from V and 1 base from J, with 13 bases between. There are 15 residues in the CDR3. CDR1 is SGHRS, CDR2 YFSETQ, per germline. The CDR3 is CASSWGRDSQETQYF. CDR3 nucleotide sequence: TGCGCCAGCAGCTGGGGCAGGGATTCCCAAGAGACCCAGTACTTC. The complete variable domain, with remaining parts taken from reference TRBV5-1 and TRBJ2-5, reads KAGVTQTPRYLIKTRGQQVTLSCSPISGHRSVSWYQQTPGQGLQFLFEYFSETQRNKGNFPGRFSGRQFSNSRSEMNVSTLELGDSALYLCASSWGRDSQETQYFGPGTRLLVL.

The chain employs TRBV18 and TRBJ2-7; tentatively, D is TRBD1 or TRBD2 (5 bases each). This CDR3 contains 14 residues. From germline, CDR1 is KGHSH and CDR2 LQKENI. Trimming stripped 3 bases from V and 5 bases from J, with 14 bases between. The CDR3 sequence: CASSPGTAENEQYF. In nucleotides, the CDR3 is TGTGCCAGCTCACCTGGGACCGCGGAAAACGAGCAGTACTTC. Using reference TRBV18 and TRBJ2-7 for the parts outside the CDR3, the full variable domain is NAGVMQNPRHLVRRRGQEARLRCSPMKGHSHVYWYRQLPEEGLKFMVYLQKENIIDESGMPKERFSAEFPKEGPSILRIQQVVRGDSAAYFCASSPGTAENEQYFGPGTRLTVT.

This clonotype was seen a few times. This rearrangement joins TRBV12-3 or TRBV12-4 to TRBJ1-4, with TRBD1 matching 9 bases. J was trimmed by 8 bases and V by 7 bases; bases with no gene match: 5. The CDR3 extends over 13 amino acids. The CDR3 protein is CASNRQGGEKLFF. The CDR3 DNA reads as TGTGCCAGCAACCGACAGGGGGGCGAAAAACTGTTTTTT.

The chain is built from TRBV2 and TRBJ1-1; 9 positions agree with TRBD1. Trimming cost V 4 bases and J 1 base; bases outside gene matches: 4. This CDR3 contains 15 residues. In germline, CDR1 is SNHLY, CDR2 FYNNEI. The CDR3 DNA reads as TGTGCCAGCAGTGGTGTGGGACAGGGGAACACTGAAGCTTTCTTT. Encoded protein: CASSGVGQGNTEAFF.

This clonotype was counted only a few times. The DNA of the CDR3 is TGCGCCAGCAGGGGCACGATCACCGGGGAGCTGTTTTTT. It encodes CASRGTITGELFF. This chain uses TRBV5-1 with TRBJ2-2; D is unclear. The V end lost 5 bases, the J end lost 4 bases, and 9 bases lay between the germline ends. The CDR3 loop spans 13 amino acids. Germline values: CDR1 SGHRS, CDR2 YFSETQ.

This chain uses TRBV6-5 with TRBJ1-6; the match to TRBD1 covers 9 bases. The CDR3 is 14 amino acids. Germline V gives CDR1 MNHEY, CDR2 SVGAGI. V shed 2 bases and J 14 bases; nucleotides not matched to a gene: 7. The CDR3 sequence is CASSYDRGKSALHF. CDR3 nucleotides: TGTGCCAGCAGTTACGACAGGGGGAAGTCAGCCCTCCACTTT.

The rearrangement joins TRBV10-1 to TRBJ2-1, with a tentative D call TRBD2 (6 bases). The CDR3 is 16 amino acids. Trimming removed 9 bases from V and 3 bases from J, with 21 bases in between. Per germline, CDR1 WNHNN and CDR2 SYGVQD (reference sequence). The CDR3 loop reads CASLHTGGVNYNEQFF. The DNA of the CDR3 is TGCGCCAGTCTACATACCGGGGGAGTAAACTACAATGAGCAGTTCTTC.

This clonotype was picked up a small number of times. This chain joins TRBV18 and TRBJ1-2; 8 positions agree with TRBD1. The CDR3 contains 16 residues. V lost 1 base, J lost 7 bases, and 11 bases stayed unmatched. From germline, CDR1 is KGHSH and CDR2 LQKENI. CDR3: CASSPRDRNNVLGYTF. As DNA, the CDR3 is TGTGCCAGCTCACCACGGGACAGGAACAATGTCCTTGGCTACACCTTC.

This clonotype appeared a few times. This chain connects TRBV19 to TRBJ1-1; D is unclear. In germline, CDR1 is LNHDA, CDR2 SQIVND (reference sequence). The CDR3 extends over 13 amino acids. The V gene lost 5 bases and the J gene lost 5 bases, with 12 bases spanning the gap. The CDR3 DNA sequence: TGTGCCAGTAGTGCGGAAGGCCTGACTGAAGCTTTCTTT. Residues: CASSAEGLTEAFF.

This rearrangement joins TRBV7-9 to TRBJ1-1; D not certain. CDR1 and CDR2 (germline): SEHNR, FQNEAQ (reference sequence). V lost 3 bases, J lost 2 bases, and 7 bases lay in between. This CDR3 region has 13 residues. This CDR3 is CASSLLANTEAFF. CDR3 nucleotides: TGTGCCAGCAGCTTGCTAGCAAACACTGAAGCTTTCTTT.

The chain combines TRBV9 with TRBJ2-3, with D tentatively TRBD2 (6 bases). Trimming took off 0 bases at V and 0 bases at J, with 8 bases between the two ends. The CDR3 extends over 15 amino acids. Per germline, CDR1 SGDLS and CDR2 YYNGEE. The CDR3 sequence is CASSVDAGSTDTQYF. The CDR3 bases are TGTGCCAGCAGCGTAGACGCGGGGAGCACAGATACGCAGTATTTT.

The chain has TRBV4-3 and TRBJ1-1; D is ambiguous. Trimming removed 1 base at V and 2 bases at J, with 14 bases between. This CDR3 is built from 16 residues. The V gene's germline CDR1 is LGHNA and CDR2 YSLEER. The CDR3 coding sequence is TGCGCCAGCAGCCAAGTTTATAGCTTGGCTAACACTGAAGCTTTCTTT. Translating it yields CASSQVYSLANTEAFF.

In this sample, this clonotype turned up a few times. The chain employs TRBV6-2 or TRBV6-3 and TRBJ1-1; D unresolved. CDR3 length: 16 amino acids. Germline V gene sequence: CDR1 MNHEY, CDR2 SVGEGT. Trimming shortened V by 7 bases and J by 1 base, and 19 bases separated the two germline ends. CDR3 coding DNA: TGTGCCAGCACTCGAAGTCACAGCAGTACGAACACTGAAGCTTTCTTT. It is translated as CASTRSHSSTNTEAFF.

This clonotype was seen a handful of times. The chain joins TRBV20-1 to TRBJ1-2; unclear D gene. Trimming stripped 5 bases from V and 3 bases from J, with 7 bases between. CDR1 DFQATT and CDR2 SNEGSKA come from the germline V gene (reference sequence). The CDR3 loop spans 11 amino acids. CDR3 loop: CSAGSDYGYTF. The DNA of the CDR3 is TGCAGTGCTGGGTCAGACTATGGCTACACCTTC.

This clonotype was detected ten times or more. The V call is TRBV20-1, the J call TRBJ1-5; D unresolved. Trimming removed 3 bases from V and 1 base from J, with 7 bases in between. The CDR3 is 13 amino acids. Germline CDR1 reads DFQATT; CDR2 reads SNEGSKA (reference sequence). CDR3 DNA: TGCAGTGCTAGCGGAGGGAGCAATCAGCCCCAGCATTTT. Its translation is CSASGGSNQPQHF.

In DNA form, the CDR3 reads TGTGCCAGCAGACAGGGGGGAGAGACCCAGTACTTC. This codes for CASRQGGETQYF. This chain uses TRBV2 with TRBJ2-5, with 8 nucleotides matching TRBD1. The CDR3 is made up of 12 amino acids. From germline, CDR1 is SNHLY and CDR2 FYNNEI. V lost 6 bases and J lost 4; bases outside the gene matches: 1.

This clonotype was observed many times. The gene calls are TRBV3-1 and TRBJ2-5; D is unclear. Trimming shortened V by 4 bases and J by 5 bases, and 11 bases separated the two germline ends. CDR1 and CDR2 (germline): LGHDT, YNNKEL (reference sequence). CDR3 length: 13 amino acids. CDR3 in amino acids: CASSPRTRETQYF. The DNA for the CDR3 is TGTGCCAGCAGCCCTCGGACCAGGGAGACCCAGTACTTC.

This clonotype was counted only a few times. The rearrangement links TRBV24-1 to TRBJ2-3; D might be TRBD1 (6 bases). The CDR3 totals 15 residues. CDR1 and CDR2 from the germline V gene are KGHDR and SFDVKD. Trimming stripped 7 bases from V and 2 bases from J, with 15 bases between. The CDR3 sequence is CATSGRRGYTDTQYF. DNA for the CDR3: TGTGCCACCAGCGGGCGAAGGGGGTACACAGATACGCAGTATTTT.

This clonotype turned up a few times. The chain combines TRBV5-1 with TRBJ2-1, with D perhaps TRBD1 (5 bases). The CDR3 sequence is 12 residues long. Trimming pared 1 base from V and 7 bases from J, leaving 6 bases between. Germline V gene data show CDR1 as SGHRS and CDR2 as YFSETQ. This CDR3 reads CASSLPGNEQFF. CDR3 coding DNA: TGCGCCAGCAGCTTGCCAGGGAATGAGCAGTTCTTC.

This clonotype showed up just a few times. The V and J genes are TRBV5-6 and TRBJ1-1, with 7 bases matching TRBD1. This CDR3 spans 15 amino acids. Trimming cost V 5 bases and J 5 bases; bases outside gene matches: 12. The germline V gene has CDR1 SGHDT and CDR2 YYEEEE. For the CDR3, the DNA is TGTGCCAGCAGGACAAACAGGGGCCTCGTAACTGAAGCTTTCTTT. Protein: CASRTNRGLVTEAFF.

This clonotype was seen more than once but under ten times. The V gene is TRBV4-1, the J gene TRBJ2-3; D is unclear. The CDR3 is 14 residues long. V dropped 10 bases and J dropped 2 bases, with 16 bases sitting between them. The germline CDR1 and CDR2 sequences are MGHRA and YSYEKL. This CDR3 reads CATTDHQHTDTQYF. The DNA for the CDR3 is TGCGCCACCACGGACCACCAACACACAGATACGCAGTATTTT.

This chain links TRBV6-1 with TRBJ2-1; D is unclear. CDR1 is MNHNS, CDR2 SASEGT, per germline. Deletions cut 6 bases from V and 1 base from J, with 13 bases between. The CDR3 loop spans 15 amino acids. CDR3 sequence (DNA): TGTGCCAGCAGCCTAGAGGCGTCATCCTACAATGAGCAGTTCTTC. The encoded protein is CASSLEASSYNEQFF.

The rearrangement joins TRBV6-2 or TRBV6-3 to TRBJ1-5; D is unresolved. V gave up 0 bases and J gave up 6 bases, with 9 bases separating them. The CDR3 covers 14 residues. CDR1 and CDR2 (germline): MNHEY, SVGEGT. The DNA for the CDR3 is TGTGCCAGCAGTTACTCCTGGATGGGTCAGCCCCAGCATTTT. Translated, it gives CASSYSWMGQPQHF.

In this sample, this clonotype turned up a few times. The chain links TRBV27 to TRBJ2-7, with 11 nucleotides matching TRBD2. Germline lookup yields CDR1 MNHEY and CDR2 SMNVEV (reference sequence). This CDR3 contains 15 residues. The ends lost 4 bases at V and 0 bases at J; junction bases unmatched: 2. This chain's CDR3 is CASSSLAGASYEQYF. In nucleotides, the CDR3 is TGTGCCAGCAGTTCACTAGCGGGGGCCTCCTACGAGCAGTACTTC.

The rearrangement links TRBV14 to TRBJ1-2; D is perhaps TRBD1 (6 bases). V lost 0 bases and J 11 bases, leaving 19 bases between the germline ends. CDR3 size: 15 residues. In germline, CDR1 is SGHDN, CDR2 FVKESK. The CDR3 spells CASSQEFMAVQGYTF. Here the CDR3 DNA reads TGTGCCAGCAGCCAAGAGTTCATGGCAGTTCAGGGGTACACCTTC.

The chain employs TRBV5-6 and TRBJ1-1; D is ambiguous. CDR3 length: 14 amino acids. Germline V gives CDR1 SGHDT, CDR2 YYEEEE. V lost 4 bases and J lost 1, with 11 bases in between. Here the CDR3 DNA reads TGTGCCAGCAGCAAAGGACTCGGGAACACTGAAGCTTTCTTT. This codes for CASSKGLGNTEAFF. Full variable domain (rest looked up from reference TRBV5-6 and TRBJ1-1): DAGVTQSPTHLIKTRGQQVTLRCSPKSGHDTVSWYQQALGQGPQFIFQYYEEEERQRGNFPDRFSGHQFPNYSSELNVNALLLGDSALYLCASSKGLGNTEAFFGQGTRLTVV.

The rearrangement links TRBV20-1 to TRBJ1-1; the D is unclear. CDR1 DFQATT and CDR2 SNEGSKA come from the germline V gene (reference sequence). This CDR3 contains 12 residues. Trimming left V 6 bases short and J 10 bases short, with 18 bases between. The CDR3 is CSAGEPSLGAFF. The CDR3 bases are TGCAGTGCCGGGGAACCCAGCCTAGGAGCTTTCTTT.

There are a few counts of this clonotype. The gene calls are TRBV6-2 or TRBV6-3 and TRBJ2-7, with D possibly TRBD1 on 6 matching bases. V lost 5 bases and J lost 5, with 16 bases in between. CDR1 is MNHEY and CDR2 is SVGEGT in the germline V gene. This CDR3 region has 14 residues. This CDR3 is CASSPRGGSHEQYF. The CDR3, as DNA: TGTGCCAGCAGTCCCCGAGGGGGATCCCACGAGCAGTACTTC.

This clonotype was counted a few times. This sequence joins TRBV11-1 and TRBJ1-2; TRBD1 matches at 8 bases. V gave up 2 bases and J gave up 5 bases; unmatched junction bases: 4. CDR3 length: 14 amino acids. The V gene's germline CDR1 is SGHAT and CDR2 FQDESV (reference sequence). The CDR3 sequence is CASSLTQGAYGYTF. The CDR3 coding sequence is TGTGCCAGCAGCTTAACGCAGGGGGCATATGGCTACACCTTC.

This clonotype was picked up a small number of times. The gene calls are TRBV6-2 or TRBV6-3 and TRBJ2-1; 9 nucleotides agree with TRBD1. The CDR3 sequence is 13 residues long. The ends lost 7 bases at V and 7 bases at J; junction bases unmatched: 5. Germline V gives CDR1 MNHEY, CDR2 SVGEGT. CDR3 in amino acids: CASTWTGVNEQFF. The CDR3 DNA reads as TGTGCCAGCACCTGGACAGGGGTGAATGAGCAGTTCTTC.

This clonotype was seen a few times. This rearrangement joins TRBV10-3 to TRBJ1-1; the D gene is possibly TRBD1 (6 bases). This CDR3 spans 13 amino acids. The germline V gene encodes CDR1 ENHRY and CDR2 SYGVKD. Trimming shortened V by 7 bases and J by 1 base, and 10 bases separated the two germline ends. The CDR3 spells CAITRTENTEAFF. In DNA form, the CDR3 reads TGTGCCATCACCCGGACAGAGAACACTGAAGCTTTCTTT.

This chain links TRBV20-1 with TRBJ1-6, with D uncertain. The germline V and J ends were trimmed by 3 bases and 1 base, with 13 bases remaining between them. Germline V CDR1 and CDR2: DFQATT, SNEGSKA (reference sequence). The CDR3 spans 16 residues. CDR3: CSARTRKVSYNSPLHF. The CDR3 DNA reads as TGCAGTGCTAGGACTCGGAAGGTGTCCTATAATTCACCCCTCCACTTT.